This T cell receptor (beta chain) comes out of a study of blood T cell repertoires in COVID-19. In the authors' methods: Estimates of nucleated cell counts were drawn from the amplification of reference gene primers. Using immunoSEQ multiplex PCR, the repertoire was profiled, and TCRdb retains in-frame clones only, with some absent. V and J calls and clone size are those listed in that table; D and trimming were worked out from the DNA. The sample gives fewer than 200,000 clones, roughly 87% of which show up once; 1.9% is in the top ten. The V gene end was trimmed by 6 bases and the J gene end by 6 bases; junction bases not matched to a gene: 11. Looked up from germline, CDR1 is MNHEY and CDR2 is SVGAGI. This CDR3 has 14 residues.

Sequenced material: peripheral blood. The TCR comes from a man younger than 30 who had recovered from COVID-19. The chain is built from TRBV6-5 and TRBJ2-7, with TRBD1 identical over 7 bases. CDR3 amino acids: CASSLDRVLFEQYF. CDR3 bases: TGTGCCAGCAGCCTTGACAGGGTTTTATTCGAGCAGTACTTC.